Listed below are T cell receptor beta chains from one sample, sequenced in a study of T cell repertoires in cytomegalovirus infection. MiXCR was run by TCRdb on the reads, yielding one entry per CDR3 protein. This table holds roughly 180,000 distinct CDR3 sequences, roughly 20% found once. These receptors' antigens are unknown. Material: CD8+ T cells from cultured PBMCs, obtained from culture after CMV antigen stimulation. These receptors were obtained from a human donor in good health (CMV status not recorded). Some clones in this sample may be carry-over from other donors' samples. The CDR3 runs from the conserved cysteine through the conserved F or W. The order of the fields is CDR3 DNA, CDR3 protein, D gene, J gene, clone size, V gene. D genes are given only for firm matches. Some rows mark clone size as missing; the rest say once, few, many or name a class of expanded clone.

CDR3 DNA: TGTGCCAGCAGCTCTTTTTTTACGGTCACGTCCTCCTACGAGCAGTACTTC; CDR3 protein: CASSSFFTVTSSYEQYF; D gene: .; J gene: TRBJ2-7; clone size: .; V gene: TRBV5-5
CDR3 DNA: TGTGCCAGCATGATCGAGAACACAGATACGCAGTATTTT; CDR3 protein: CASMIENTDTQYF; D gene: .; J gene: TRBJ2-3; clone size: .; V gene: TRBV12-3/TRBV12-4
CDR3 DNA: TGTGCCAGTATGGGTCGCAGGGTGGGGGGCACTGAAGCTTTCTTT; CDR3 protein: CASMGRRVGGTEAFF; D gene: .; J gene: TRBJ1-1; clone size: few; V gene: TRBV27
CDR3 DNA: TGCGCCAGCAGCCCTGGAGGGAGGGGGCACATTATTTATCAGCCCCAGCATTTT; CDR3 protein: CASSPGGRGHIIYQPQHF; D gene: TRBD1; J gene: TRBJ1-5; clone size: once; V gene: TRBV4-1
CDR3 DNA: TGTGCCAGCAGTCAAATAACTAATCAGCCCCAGCATTTT; CDR3 protein: CASSQITNQPQHF; D gene: .; J gene: TRBJ1-5; clone size: few; V gene: TRBV7-2
CDR3 DNA: TGTGCCAGCGGAGCGCAGGGAAACATTCAGTACTTC; CDR3 protein: CASGAQGNIQYF; D gene: .; J gene: TRBJ2-4; clone size: .; V gene: TRBV27
CDR3 DNA: TGTGCCAGCAGCTTAAGAGGCGGGGGGGCCCAAGAGACCCAGTACTTC; CDR3 protein: CASSLRGGGAQETQYF; D gene: TRBD2; J gene: TRBJ2-5; clone size: .; V gene: TRBV7-2
CDR3 DNA: TGTGCCAGCAGTTTAAAGGAGTACTCCTACGAGCAGTACTTC; CDR3 protein: CASSLKEYSYEQYF; D gene: .; J gene: TRBJ2-7; clone size: .; V gene: TRBV27
CDR3 DNA: TGTGCCAGCAGGGGGGGGTACACAGATACGCAGTATTTT; CDR3 protein: CASRGGYTDTQYF; D gene: TRBD2; J gene: TRBJ2-3; clone size: few; V gene: TRBV7-8
CDR3 DNA: TGTGCCAGCAGCTTAGAAGGGGCCGGGGAGCTGTTTTTT; CDR3 protein: CASSLEGAGELFF; D gene: .; J gene: TRBJ2-2; clone size: few; V gene: TRBV7-9
CDR3 DNA: TGTGCCAGCAGCTCCTCCGGGGAGCCCACAGATACGCAGTATTTT; CDR3 protein: CASSSSGEPTDTQYF; D gene: .; J gene: TRBJ2-3; clone size: many; V gene: TRBV7-8
CDR3 DNA: TGCGCCAGCAGCCAAGAGGGGATGAACACTGAAGCTTTCTTT; CDR3 protein: CASSQEGMNTEAFF; D gene: .; J gene: TRBJ1-1; clone size: .; V gene: TRBV4-3
CDR3 DNA: TGTGCCAGCAGCTTAGACAATCTCCTGGGGGGCGCGAAAAGGGAAGCTTTCTTT; CDR3 protein: CASSLDNLLGGAKREAFF; D gene: .; J gene: TRBJ1-1; clone size: .; V gene: TRBV7-9
CDR3 DNA: TGTGCCAGCAGCCAAGTCGGTCTACCTTATAATGAGCAGTTCTTC; CDR3 protein: CASSQVGLPYNEQFF; D gene: .; J gene: TRBJ2-1; clone size: few; V gene: TRBV14
CDR3 DNA: TGCGCCAGCAGCCAGGACAGGGGGGCGGACACTGAAGCTTTCTTT; CDR3 protein: CASSQDRGADTEAFF; D gene: TRBD1; J gene: TRBJ1-1; clone size: .; V gene: TRBV4-1
CDR3 DNA: TGTGCCACCAGCACCGACGACAGGGCTGGGGCCAACGTCCTGACTTTC; CDR3 protein: CATSTDDRAGANVLTF; D gene: TRBD1; J gene: TRBJ2-6; clone size: many; V gene: TRBV15
CDR3 DNA: TGTGCCAGCAGTTACTCGCACGTCCGGGCCTCTGGAAACACCATATATTTT; CDR3 protein: CASSYSHVRASGNTIYF; D gene: .; J gene: TRBJ1-3; clone size: .; V gene: TRBV6-2/TRBV6-3
CDR3 DNA: TGTGCCAGCAGCCCCAGCGACGGCTCCAGCACAGATACGCAGTATTTT; CDR3 protein: CASSPSDGSSTDTQYF; D gene: .; J gene: TRBJ2-3; clone size: few; V gene: TRBV7-6
CDR3 DNA: TGTGCCAGCAGTTTAGAGTCCCAGCTGAACACTGAAGCTTTCTTT; CDR3 protein: CASSLESQLNTEAFF; D gene: .; J gene: TRBJ1-1; clone size: many; V gene: TRBV12-3/TRBV12-4
CDR3 DNA: TGCAGTGCTGCCTGGACAGCAAACACCGGGGAGCTGTTTTTT; CDR3 protein: CSAAWTANTGELFF; D gene: .; J gene: TRBJ2-2; clone size: .; V gene: TRBV20-1
CDR3 DNA: TGCAGCGTCCAGGGCAGGGTAGTATTTGGGGGCTACACCTTC; CDR3 protein: CSVQGRVVFGGYTF; D gene: .; J gene: TRBJ1-2; clone size: .; V gene: TRBV29-1
CDR3 DNA: TGTGCCAGCAGCCTACTAGCGGGGGGGACCGAGACCCAGTACTTC; CDR3 protein: CASSLLAGGTETQYF; D gene: TRBD2; J gene: TRBJ2-5; clone size: .; V gene: TRBV7-2
CDR3 DNA: TGTGCCAGCAGTACCCTCCTCTTAATCCGCGAGTATACGCAGTATTTT; CDR3 protein: CASSTLLLIREYTQYF; D gene: .; J gene: TRBJ2-3; clone size: .; V gene: TRBV28
CDR3 DNA: TGTGCCAGCAGCTTAGTGGAAGTCTCTGGGGCCAACGTCCTGACTTTC; CDR3 protein: CASSLVEVSGANVLTF; D gene: .; J gene: TRBJ2-6; clone size: few; V gene: TRBV7-9
CDR3 DNA: TGTGCCAGCAGCTTAAAGACAGGGGAAGAGACCCAGTACTTC; CDR3 protein: CASSLKTGEETQYF; D gene: TRBD1; J gene: TRBJ2-5; clone size: .; V gene: TRBV7-7
CDR3 DNA: TGTGCCAGCAGCCAATGGGACCGCCGGAACACTGAAGCTTTCTTT; CDR3 protein: CASSQWDRRNTEAFF; D gene: .; J gene: TRBJ1-1; clone size: .; V gene: TRBV7-2
CDR3 DNA: TGTGCCAGCAGATTGGAGACAGGGCCCTACGAGCAGTACTTC; CDR3 protein: CASRLETGPYEQYF; D gene: TRBD1; J gene: TRBJ2-7; clone size: .; V gene: TRBV6-1
CDR3 DNA: TGTGCCAGCAGCTTAGTGACAGGGGGCACCGTGAAAGGCTACACCTTC; CDR3 protein: CASSLVTGGTVKGYTF; D gene: TRBD1; J gene: TRBJ1-2; clone size: .; V gene: TRBV11-2
CDR3 DNA: TGTGCCAGCAGCTTAAGCCAGCGTTTTCAGCCCCAGCATTTT; CDR3 protein: CASSLSQRFQPQHF; D gene: .; J gene: TRBJ1-5; clone size: many; V gene: TRBV7-8
CDR3 DNA: TGTGCCAGCAGCTTATCCGGGACCTGGGGCGAGCAGTACTTC; CDR3 protein: CASSLSGTWGEQYF; D gene: .; J gene: TRBJ2-7; clone size: .; V gene: TRBV7-6
CDR3 DNA: TGTGCCAGCAGCTTTGCCGACAGGGACGGCAATCAGCCCCAGCATTTT; CDR3 protein: CASSFADRDGNQPQHF; D gene: TRBD1; J gene: TRBJ1-5; clone size: .; V gene: TRBV7-9
CDR3 DNA: TGTGCCAGCAGCTCCGGGACTAGCGTACTTAGGGAGCAGTTCTTC; CDR3 protein: CASSSGTSVLREQFF; D gene: TRBD2; J gene: TRBJ2-1; clone size: few; V gene: TRBV5-6
CDR3 DNA: TGTGCCAGTGGCCCTTCAATTCTAGCGGGGTTGACTAGCTCCTACGAGCAGTACTTC; CDR3 protein: CASGPSILAGLTSSYEQYF; D gene: TRBD2; J gene: TRBJ2-7; clone size: few; V gene: TRBV19
CDR3 DNA: TGTGCCAGCAGTCCCCCGGGACACCTTATCTCCTACGAGCAGTACTTC; CDR3 protein: CASSPPGHLISYEQYF; D gene: .; J gene: TRBJ2-7; clone size: .; V gene: TRBV6-2/TRBV6-3
CDR3 DNA: TGTGCCAGCTCACCAAGGAGGCTAGCGGGCACAGATACGCAGTATTTT; CDR3 protein: CASSPRRLAGTDTQYF; D gene: TRBD2; J gene: TRBJ2-3; clone size: .; V gene: TRBV18
CDR3 DNA: TGCGCCAGCAGCCAATCTACGGGACAGCTAAATGAAAAACTGTTTTTT; CDR3 protein: CASSQSTGQLNEKLFF; D gene: TRBD1; J gene: TRBJ1-4; clone size: .; V gene: TRBV4-1
CDR3 DNA: TGTGCCAGCAGTTCCCATATCCACGAGCAGTACTTC; CDR3 protein: CASSSHIHEQYF; D gene: .; J gene: TRBJ2-7; clone size: .; V gene: TRBV12-3/TRBV12-4
CDR3 DNA: TGTGCCAGCAGCGTAGCTAGGCACGGACCTAACTATGGCTACACCTTC; CDR3 protein: CASSVARHGPNYGYTF; D gene: .; J gene: TRBJ1-2; clone size: .; V gene: TRBV9
CDR3 DNA: TGTGCCAGCAGCTTAGCGAATACCGAAGAAGCTTTCTTT; CDR3 protein: CASSLANTEEAFF; D gene: .; J gene: TRBJ1-1; clone size: .; V gene: TRBV7-6
CDR3 DNA: TGTGCCAGCAGTGTGGGGTTTGATGGCTACACCTTC; CDR3 protein: CASSVGFDGYTF; D gene: .; J gene: TRBJ1-2; clone size: few; V gene: TRBV6-6
CDR3 DNA: TGTGCCAGCACCATAACCGGGACAGACCTTTCCAACTATGGCTACACCTTC; CDR3 protein: CASTITGTDLSNYGYTF; D gene: TRBD1; J gene: TRBJ1-2; clone size: few; V gene: TRBV13
CDR3 DNA: TGTGCCAGCAGCTTAGGAGGGGGTTGGACTGAAGCTTTCTTT; CDR3 protein: CASSLGGGWTEAFF; D gene: .; J gene: TRBJ1-1; clone size: .; V gene: TRBV7-6
CDR3 DNA: TGTGCCAGCAGCCCCAACAGGGATGGGAGCAATCAGCCCCAGCATTTT; CDR3 protein: CASSPNRDGSNQPQHF; D gene: .; J gene: TRBJ1-5; clone size: .; V gene: TRBV7-9